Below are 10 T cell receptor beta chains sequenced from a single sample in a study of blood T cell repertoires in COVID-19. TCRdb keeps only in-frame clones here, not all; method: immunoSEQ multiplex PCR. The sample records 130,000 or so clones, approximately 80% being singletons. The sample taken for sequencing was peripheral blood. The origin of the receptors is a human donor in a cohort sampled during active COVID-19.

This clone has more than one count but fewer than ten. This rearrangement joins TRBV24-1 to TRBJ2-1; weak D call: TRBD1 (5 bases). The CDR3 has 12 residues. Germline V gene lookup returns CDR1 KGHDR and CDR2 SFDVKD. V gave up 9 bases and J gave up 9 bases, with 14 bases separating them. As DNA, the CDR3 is TGTGCCACCGGCGATTCAAGGGGTGAGCAGTTCTTC. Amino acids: CATGDSRGEQFF.

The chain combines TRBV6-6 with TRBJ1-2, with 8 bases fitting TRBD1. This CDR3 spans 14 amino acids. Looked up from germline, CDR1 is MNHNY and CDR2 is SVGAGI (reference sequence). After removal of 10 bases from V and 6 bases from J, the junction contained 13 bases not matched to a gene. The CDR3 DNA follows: TGTGCCACAGGGGCGCAGGGGGCTACGGATGGCTACACCTTC. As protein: CATGAQGATDGYTF.

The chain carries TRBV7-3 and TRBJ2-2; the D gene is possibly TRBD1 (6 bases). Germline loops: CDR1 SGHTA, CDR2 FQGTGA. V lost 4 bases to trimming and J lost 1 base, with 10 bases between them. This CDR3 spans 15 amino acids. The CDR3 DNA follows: TGTGCCAGCAGCTCCCCGACAGGGAACACCGGGGAGCTGTTTTTT. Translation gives CASSSPTGNTGELFF.

The CDR3 nucleotides are TGTGCCAGCAGCTTGGAGTCTAGCGGGGAGAATGAGCAGTTCTTC. It codes for CASSLESSGENEQFF. The chain is built from TRBV5-4 and TRBJ2-1; TRBD2 aligns across 9 bases. The CDR3 contains 15 residues. Trimming removed 0 bases from V and 7 bases from J; junction bases left unmatched: 5. Per the germline V gene, CDR1 is SGHNT and CDR2 is YYREEE (reference sequence).

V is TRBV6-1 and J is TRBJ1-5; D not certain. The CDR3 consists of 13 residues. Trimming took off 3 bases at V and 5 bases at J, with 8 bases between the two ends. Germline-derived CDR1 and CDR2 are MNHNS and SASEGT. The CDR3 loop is CASSDLRDQPQHF. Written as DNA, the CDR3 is TGTGCCAGCAGTGACCTGAGGGATCAGCCCCAGCATTTT.

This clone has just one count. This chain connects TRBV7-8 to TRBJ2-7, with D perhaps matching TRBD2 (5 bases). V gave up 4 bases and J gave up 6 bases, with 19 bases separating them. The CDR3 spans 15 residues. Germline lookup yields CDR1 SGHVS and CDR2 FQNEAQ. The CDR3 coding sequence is TGTGCCAGCAGCTCGCACGACCGGGGTATCGGCGAGCAGTACTTC. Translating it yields CASSSHDRGIGEQYF. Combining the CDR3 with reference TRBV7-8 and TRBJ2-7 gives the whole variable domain GAGVSQSPRYKVAKRGQDVALRCDPISGHVSLFWYQQALGQGPEFLTYFQNEAQLDKSGLPSDRFFAERPEGSVSTLKIQRTQQEDSAVYLCASSSHDRGIGEQYFGPGTRLTVT.

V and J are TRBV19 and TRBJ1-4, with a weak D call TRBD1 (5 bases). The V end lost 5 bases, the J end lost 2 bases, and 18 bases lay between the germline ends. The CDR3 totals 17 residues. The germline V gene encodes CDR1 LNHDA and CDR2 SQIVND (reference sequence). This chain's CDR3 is CASSPLTRGKTNEKLFF. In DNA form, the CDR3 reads TGTGCCAGTAGTCCACTCACTCGGGGGAAGACTAATGAAAAACTGTTTTTT.

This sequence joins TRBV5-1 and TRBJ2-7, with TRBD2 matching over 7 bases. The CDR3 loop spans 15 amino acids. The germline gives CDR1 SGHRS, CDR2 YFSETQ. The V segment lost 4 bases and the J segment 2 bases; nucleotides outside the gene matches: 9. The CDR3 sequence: CASSPGSGDPYEQYF. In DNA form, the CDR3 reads TGCGCCAGCAGCCCCGGGAGCGGGGACCCCTACGAGCAGTACTTC.

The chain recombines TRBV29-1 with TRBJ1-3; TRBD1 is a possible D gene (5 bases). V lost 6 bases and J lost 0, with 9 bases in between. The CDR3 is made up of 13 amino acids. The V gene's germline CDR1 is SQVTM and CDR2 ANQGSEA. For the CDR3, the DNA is TGCAGCGTAAGGACATTCTCTGGAAACACCATATATTTT. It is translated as CSVRTFSGNTIYF.

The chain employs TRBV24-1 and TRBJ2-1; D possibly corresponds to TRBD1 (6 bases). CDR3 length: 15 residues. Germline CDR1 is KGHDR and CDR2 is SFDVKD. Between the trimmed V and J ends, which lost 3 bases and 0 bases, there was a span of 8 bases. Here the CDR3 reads CATSDDRSSYNEQFF. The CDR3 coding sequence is TGTGCCACCAGTGATGACAGGAGCTCCTACAATGAGCAGTTCTTC.